The 15 T cell receptor beta chains below were found in one sample sequenced in a study of shared clonotypes between healthy human individuals. Clones were read by immunoSEQ multiplex PCR, and TCRdb kept only the in-frame ones, dropping some. The sample holds approximately 2.5 million clones, roughly 92% seen once. The sequencing input was naive CD4+ T cells sorted from blood. The subset was: CD45RA+ positively selected. These receptors all come from a man between 18 and 35 years old in good health.

This clone was seen just once. Different DNA sequences within this sample yield the same CDR3. CDR3 nucleotides: TGCGCCAGCAGCCTGGACAGGGTAGATACGCAGTATTTT. Translated: CASSLDRVDTQYF. The V and J genes are TRBV5-1 and TRBJ2-3, with 8 bases lining up with TRBD1. CDR1 is SGHRS, CDR2 YFSETQ, per germline. The CDR3 is made up of 13 amino acids. J was trimmed by 5 bases and V by 4 bases; bases with no gene match: 3. Full variable domain (outside the CDR3, taken from reference TRBV5-1 and TRBJ2-3): KAGVTQTPRYLIKTRGQQVTLSCSPISGHRSVSWYQQTPGQGLQFLFEYFSETQRNKGNFPGRFSGRQFSNSRSEMNVSTLELGDSALYLCASSLDRVDTQYFGPGTRLTVL.

Remarks on this clone: One end of the junction fails to match germline, which may point to a read error. This chain links TRBV6-1 with TRBJ2-1; 8 bases fit TRBD1. The CDR3 is 12 amino acids. Germline lookup yields CDR1 MNHNS and CDR2 SASEGT. Here the CDR3 DNA reads TGTGCCAGCAGTGAAGCGCCCAGGGGGCTTATCTTC. Its translation: CASSEAPRGLIF.

As concerns this clone: Lacking the conserved final phenylalanine or tryptophan, this CDR3 likely reflects a read error. The DNA is left out, because the CDR3 cannot be placed on it with certainty; the CDR3 is given as TCRdb lists it. V usage is TRBV28 and J usage is TRBJ2-7; the table names TRBD2, a call not compared with the DNA. CDR1 and CDR2 from the germline V gene are MDHEN and SYDVKM. Both ends counted, the CDR3 spans 15 residues. CDR3 loop: CASRQLAGGPGGVYL.

This chain connects TRBV5-1 to TRBJ2-1; 9 nucleotides align to TRBD2. Germline V lookup: CDR1 SGHRS, CDR2 YFSETQ. The length of the CDR3 is 16 residues. Trimming removed 0 bases from V and 7 bases from J; junction bases left unmatched: 8. The CDR3 nucleotides are TGCGCCAGCAGCTTGGCCGGGCTAGCGGGGCAGAATGAGCAGTTCTTC. It is translated as CASSLAGLAGQNEQFF.

This clone was seen a single time. The chain combines TRBV11-2 with TRBJ2-3; D gene ambiguous. The V gene's germline CDR1 is SGHAT and CDR2 FQNNGV. This CDR3 has 16 amino acids. V gave up 3 bases and J gave up 0 bases, with 13 bases separating them. The CDR3 coding sequence is TGTGCCAGCAGCTTCGACCGCGTCCCTAGCACAGATACGCAGTATTTT. The encoded protein is CASSFDRVPSTDTQYF. Using reference TRBV11-2 and TRBJ2-3 for the parts outside the CDR3, the full variable domain is EAGVAQSPRYKIIEKRQSVAFWCNPISGHATLYWYQQILGQGPKLLIQFQNNGVVDDSQLPKDRFSAERLKGVDSTLKIQPAKLEDSAVYLCASSFDRVPSTDTQYFGPGTRLTVL.

In this sample, this clone turned up once. The chain links TRBV7-3 to TRBJ2-2; TRBD2 might be the D (6 bases). Deletions cut 6 bases from V and 5 bases from J, with 13 bases between. The CDR3 is 14 amino acids. Per the germline V gene, CDR1 is SGHTA and CDR2 is FQGTGA. The CDR3 region is CASSAGGNTGELFF. As DNA, the CDR3 is TGTGCCAGCAGTGCTGGGGGGAATACCGGGGAGCTGTTTTTT.

Only a few counts were recorded for this clone. V is TRBV2 and J is TRBJ1-5; D is ambiguous. Germline CDR1 SNHLY, CDR2 FYNNEI. The CDR3 consists of 13 residues. Trimming left V 7 bases short and J 4 bases short, with 11 bases between. The CDR3 is CASNSEFNQPQHF. The CDR3 DNA sequence: TGTGCCAGCAATTCCGAGTTTAATCAGCCCCAGCATTTT.

The CDR3 nucleotides read TGTGCCAGCTCCCCAATGGGCGGGAGAATTTACGAGCAGTACTTC. Its protein product is CASSPMGGRIYEQYF. This chain links TRBV2 with TRBJ2-5; the match to TRBD2 covers 7 bases. The J call may be faulty, since TRBJ2-7 better matches the DNA end. The CDR3 is 15 amino acids. Germline CDR1 and CDR2: SNHLY and FYNNEI.

The chain combines TRBV7-2 with TRBJ1-1; TRBD1 is a possible D gene (5 bases). Trimming stripped 1 base from V and 5 bases from J, with 11 bases between. This CDR3 has 14 residues. CDR1 and CDR2 from the germline V gene are SGHTA and FQGNSA. The CDR3 DNA is TGTGCCAGCAGCTTAGGAGGGGTAAAGACTGAAGCTTTCTTT. It is translated as CASSLGGVKTEAFF.

This chain uses TRBV4-2 with TRBJ1-1; D remains unclear. This CDR3 region has 15 residues. Per germline, CDR1 LGHNA and CDR2 YNFKEQ. Deletions cut 0 bases from V and 1 base from J, with 9 bases between. The CDR3 region is CASSQERFSNTEAFF. For the CDR3, the DNA is TGTGCCAGCAGCCAAGAGCGTTTTTCGAACACTGAAGCTTTCTTT.

A word on this clone: Within the sample, other DNA sequences also encode this same CDR3. The chain links TRBV9 to TRBJ2-5; 7 nucleotides agree with TRBD2. Trimming at V came to 0 bases and at J to 1 base, leaving 3 bases not matched to a gene. The CDR3 totals 15 residues. Germline CDR1 SGDLS, CDR2 YYNGEE. The CDR3, as DNA: TGTGCCAGCAGCGTAGTGGGGGGGACCCAAGAGACCCAGTACTTC. Residues: CASSVVGGTQETQYF.

The rearrangement joins TRBV18 to TRBJ2-7, with 13 nucleotides matching TRBD2. The J segment lost 5 bases and the V segment lost 4 bases, leaving 5 bases of the junction unmatched. CDR3 size: 15 residues. The germline CDR1 and CDR2 sequences are KGHSH and LQKENI. For the CDR3, the DNA is TGTGCCAGCTCACTCGGACTAGCGGGAGAGGACGAGCAGTACTTC. Translating gives CASSLGLAGEDEQYF.

J is TRBJ2-1 and V is TRBV6-4; D not certain. Trimming removed 4 bases at V and 5 bases at J, with 12 bases between. Looked up from germline, CDR1 is MRHNA and CDR2 is SNTAGT. The CDR3 is made up of 14 amino acids. Written as DNA, the CDR3 is TGTGCCAGCAGTGTACTGGCTTCAGACAATGAGCAGTTCTTC. Protein: CASSVLASDNEQFF.

Worth noting for this clone: In the same sample, other DNA sequences code for this CDR3. This chain connects TRBV18 to TRBJ1-5; perhaps TRBD1 as D (5 bases). The germline V gene encodes CDR1 KGHSH and CDR2 LQKENI. The length of the CDR3 is 13 residues. The V and J ends lost 4 bases and 5 bases respectively, with 9 bases between them. The CDR3 DNA reads TGTGCCAGCTCACGGGACGGGGATCAGCCCCAGCATTTT. It specifies CASSRDGDQPQHF.

This chain links TRBV11-3 with TRBJ2-3; 11 positions match TRBD1. The CDR3 extends over 14 amino acids. In germline, CDR1 is SGHNT, CDR2 YENEEA. The V and J ends lost 6 bases and 7 bases, in that order; junction bases with no gene match: 6. CDR3 residues: CASSPGQGVNTQYF. The CDR3, as DNA: TGTGCCAGCAGTCCGGGACAGGGGGTAAATACGCAGTATTTT.